This T cell receptor (beta chain) was found in a study of blood T cells in healthy people across ages. Notes on the study in general: There was a strong correlation between TCR beta diversity and naive T cell percentage.

A sample-barcoded 5' primer and a J-beta primer mix were used in a second PCR of roughly 6 to 12 cycles. MiXCR, run by TCRdb on the 5' RACE reads, gives a single entry per CDR3 protein. The data show some 760,000 distinct CDR3 sequences, 20% to 25% seen once. Only a few counts were recorded for this clonotype. The antigen remains undetermined. The germline V and J ends were trimmed by 0 bases and 1 base, with 9 bases remaining between them. The CDR3 is 15 amino acids. The germline V gene has CDR1 LNHNV and CDR2 YYDKDF (reference sequence). The same data also went into a second study, on T cells of mothers and their children. That source adds: Related and unrelated pairs show TCR recombination output that thymic selection shapes similarly.

The sequenced material came from blood. V gene TRBV15 combines with J gene TRBJ1-1; D uncertain. The receptor was derived from a boy younger than 18 in good health. The DNA for the CDR3 is TGTGCCACCAGCAGAGACCCCCGACAGAACACTGAAGCTTTCTTT. Translation: CATSRDPRQNTEAFF.